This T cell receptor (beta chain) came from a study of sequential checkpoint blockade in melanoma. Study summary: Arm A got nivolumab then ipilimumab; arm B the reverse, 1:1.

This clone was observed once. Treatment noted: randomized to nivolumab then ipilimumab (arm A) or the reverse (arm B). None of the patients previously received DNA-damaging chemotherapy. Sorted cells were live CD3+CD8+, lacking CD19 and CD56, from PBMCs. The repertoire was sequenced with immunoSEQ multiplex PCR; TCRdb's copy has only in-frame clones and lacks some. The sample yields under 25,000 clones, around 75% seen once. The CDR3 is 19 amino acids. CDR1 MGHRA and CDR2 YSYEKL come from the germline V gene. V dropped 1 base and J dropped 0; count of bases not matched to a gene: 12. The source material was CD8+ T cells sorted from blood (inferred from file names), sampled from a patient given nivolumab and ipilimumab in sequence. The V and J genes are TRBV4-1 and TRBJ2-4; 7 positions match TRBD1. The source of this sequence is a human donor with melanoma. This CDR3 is CASSQGGGLGDLAKNIQYF. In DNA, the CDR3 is TGCGCCAGCAGCCAAGGAGGGGGCTTAGGGGACCTAGCCAAAAACATTCAGTACTTC.